A single sample gave rise to the 21 T cell receptor beta chains below, sequenced in a study of cytomegalovirus exposure and HLA in healthy donors. The PCR was carried out with 60 Vbeta primers and 13 Jbeta primers. Method: immunoSEQ multiplex PCR; TCRdb's copy keeps in-frame clones and lacks some. The sample has 150,000 or so clones; about 80% are singletons. Input material: PBMCs. The receptors come from a female donor in good health and CMV-seronegative.

J is TRBJ1-4 and V is TRBV30; 11 bases fit TRBD1. V dropped 4 bases and J dropped 5; count of bases not matched to a gene: 3. The CDR3 is made up of 14 amino acids. Germline CDR1 GTSNPN, CDR2 SVGIG (reference sequence). The CDR3 bases are TGTGCCTGGACCGGGACAGGGGGGAATGAAAAACTGTTTTTT. Translation gives CAWTGTGGNEKLFF.

CDR3 sequence: CASSIQGIMNTEAFF. The CDR3 nucleotides are TGTGCCAGTAGTATCCAGGGGATAATGAACACTGAAGCTTTCTTT. The rearrangement joins TRBV19 to TRBJ1-1, with D perhaps matching TRBD1 (6 bases). Germline CDR1 and CDR2: LNHDA and SQIVND (reference sequence). Trimming shortened V by 3 bases and J by 0 bases, and 11 bases separated the two germline ends. CDR3 length: 15 amino acids.

This clone was found once. This rearrangement joins TRBV5-6 to TRBJ2-5, with D hard to call. The CDR3 totals 15 residues. V was cut by 0 bases and J by 5 bases, with 14 bases left in between. CDR1 is SGHDT and CDR2 is YYEEEE in the germline V gene. CDR3 sequence (DNA): TGTGCCAGCAGCTTGGCTGCCCGGTCATGGGAGACCCAGTACTTC. It yields the protein CASSLAARSWETQYF. Using reference TRBV5-6 and TRBJ2-5 for the parts outside the CDR3, the full variable domain is DAGVTQSPTHLIKTRGQQVTLRCSPKSGHDTVSWYQQALGQGPQFIFQYYEEEERQRGNFPDRFSGHQFPNYSSELNVNALLLGDSALYLCASSLAARSWETQYFGPGTRLLVL.

The V and J genes are TRBV27 and TRBJ1-5, with D tentatively TRBD1 (6 bases). V lost 4 bases and J 4 bases, leaving 17 bases between the germline ends. Germline assignment: CDR1 MNHEY and CDR2 SMNVEV (reference sequence). The CDR3 extends over 16 amino acids. CDR3 sequence reads: CASSSQNRVGNQPQHF. The CDR3 DNA is TGTGCCAGCAGTTCTCAAAACAGGGTAGGAAATCAGCCCCAGCATTTT.

The V and J genes are TRBV27 and TRBJ2-1; D not resolved. V lost 0 bases and J lost 3, with 15 bases in between. The CDR3 spans 17 residues. From germline, CDR1 is MNHEY and CDR2 SMNVEV (reference sequence). The CDR3 protein is CASSLSQRSSFYNEQFF. Here the CDR3 DNA reads TGTGCCAGCAGTTTATCTCAACGGTCTAGTTTCTACAATGAGCAGTTCTTC.

This chain uses TRBV9 with TRBJ2-1; no clear D. Trimming shortened V by 2 bases and J by 7 bases, and 7 bases separated the two germline ends. Germline-derived CDR1 and CDR2 are SGDLS and YYNGEE. The CDR3 has 12 amino acids. The CDR3 region is CASSVELNEQFF. The CDR3 DNA sequence: TGTGCCAGCAGCGTGGAGTTGAATGAGCAGTTCTTC.

The chain has TRBV2 and TRBJ1-1; D gene unclear. V shed 7 bases and J shed 0 bases, with 15 bases lying between them. The length of the CDR3 is 15 residues. Germline-derived CDR1 and CDR2 are SNHLY and FYNNEI. This chain's CDR3 is CASTAGQFMNTEAFF. The CDR3 DNA reads TGTGCCAGCACCGCTGGGCAGTTTATGAACACTGAAGCTTTCTTT. Filled out from reference TRBV2 and TRBJ1-1, the complete variable domain reads EPEVTQTPSHQVTQMGQEVILRCVPISNHLYFYWYRQILGQKVEFLVSFYNNEISEKSEIFDDQFSVERPDGSNFTLKIRSTKLEDSAMYFCASTAGQFMNTEAFFGQGTRLTVV.

The chain combines TRBV10-1 with TRBJ2-1, with D possibly being TRBD2 (5 bases). Germline CDR1 is WNHNN and CDR2 is SYGVQD (reference sequence). CDR3 length: 13 amino acids. V dropped 2 bases and J dropped 4 bases, with 6 bases sitting between them. The CDR3 protein is CASSEGEYNEQFF. CDR3 coding DNA: TGCGCCAGCAGTGAGGGGGAGTACAATGAGCAGTTCTTC.

The rearrangement joins TRBV10-1 to TRBJ2-7; unclear D gene. The germline V and J ends were trimmed by 6 bases and 7 bases, with 16 bases remaining between them. Germline V gives CDR1 WNHNN, CDR2 SYGVQD (reference sequence). This CDR3 is 13 amino acids long. This CDR3 is CASSSPLAREQYF. CDR3 bases: TGCGCCAGCAGCTCACCCTTAGCTCGGGAGCAGTACTTC.

V usage is TRBV4-1 and J usage is TRBJ2-3; 7 bases are a match to TRBD2. The ends lost 1 base at V and 2 bases at J; junction bases unmatched: 12. There are 18 residues in the CDR3. From germline, CDR1 is MGHRA and CDR2 YSYEKL. CDR3 region: CASSQGGGRGGSTDTQYF. CDR3 nucleotides: TGCGCCAGCAGCCAAGGGGGTGGGCGGGGAGGGTCCACAGATACGCAGTATTTT.

The chain is built from TRBV9 and TRBJ2-5; a possible D gene is TRBD1 (7 bases). V was pared by 3 bases and J by 3 bases, with 9 bases between. The CDR3 is 13 amino acids. The germline V gene has CDR1 SGDLS and CDR2 YYNGEE. CDR3 in amino acids: CASSARGEETQYF. Here the CDR3 DNA reads TGTGCCAGCAGCGCCAGGGGGGAAGAGACCCAGTACTTC.

The rearrangement links TRBV7-2 to TRBJ1-1; 8 nucleotides match TRBD1. CDR1 and CDR2 from the germline V gene are SGHTA and FQGNSA. This CDR3 is built from 14 residues. V lost 4 bases, J lost 6 bases, and 7 bases stayed unmatched. The CDR3 spells CASSSWTGLPEAFF. CDR3 DNA sequence: TGTGCCAGCAGCTCTTGGACAGGGCTTCCTGAAGCTTTCTTT.

The gene calls are TRBV11-2 and TRBJ1-3; a weak D match, TRBD1 (5 bases). V lost 6 bases to trimming and J lost 0 bases, with 12 bases between them. The CDR3 totals 15 residues. Germline loops: CDR1 SGHAT, CDR2 FQNNGV. CDR3 amino acids: CASSDHGASGNTIYF. The CDR3 coding sequence is TGTGCCAGCAGTGACCATGGGGCCTCTGGAAACACCATATATTTT.

A remark on this clone: One junction end does not reproduce the germline sequence, and a read error may be involved. V gene TRBV11-2 combines with J gene TRBJ2-3, with TRBD2 identical over 7 bases. CDR1 is SGHAT, CDR2 FQNNGV, per germline. This CDR3 region has 16 residues. The CDR3 DNA sequence: TGTGCCAGCAGCCTAGACGGGGCGGGGGGCACAGATACGCAGTATTTT. Translation gives CASSLDGAGGTDTQYF.

This clone was observed a few times. Within the sample, other DNA sequences also encode this same CDR3. V is TRBV5-1 and J is TRBJ1-4; TRBD1 matches 9 bases. Germline V lookup: CDR1 SGHRS, CDR2 YFSETQ. The J segment lost 8 bases and the V segment lost 4 bases, leaving 6 bases of the junction unmatched. This CDR3 has 14 residues. The CDR3 sequence: CASSPGTGYEKLFF. DNA of the CDR3: TGCGCCAGCAGCCCCGGGACAGGGTACGAAAAACTGTTTTTT.

V gene TRBV7-9 combines with J gene TRBJ2-4, with 8 positions matching TRBD1. Germline assignment: CDR1 SEHNR and CDR2 FQNEAQ (reference sequence). This CDR3 comprises 16 residues. After removal of 4 bases from V and 4 bases from J, the junction contained 9 bases not matched to a gene. This CDR3 reads CASSSDRAGAKNIQYF. CDR3 DNA sequence: TGTGCCAGCAGCTCGGACAGGGCGGGCGCGAAAAACATTCAGTACTTC.

The chain links TRBV25-1 to TRBJ2-2; weak D call: TRBD2 (6 bases). The V end lost 6 bases, the J end lost 0 bases, and 11 bases lay between the germline ends. CDR3 size: 15 residues. Germline CDR1 is MGHDK and CDR2 is SYGVNS. CDR3 protein: CASREGRANTGELFF. The CDR3 region has the DNA TGTGCCAGCAGGGAGGGCAGAGCGAACACCGGGGAGCTGTTTTTT.

V and J are TRBV10-2 and TRBJ1-2; no reliable D call. CDR1 is WSHSY, CDR2 SAAADI, per germline. V was trimmed by 3 bases and J by 5 bases, leaving 19 bases between them. The CDR3 loop spans 16 amino acids. CDR3 bases: TGCGCCAGCAGTGACCCTGCAGGAGGAGTGTCTTATGGCTACACCTTC. Amino acid sequence: CASSDPAGGVSYGYTF.

The CDR3 region has the DNA TGTGCCAGCAGCTCATTACTTCGCACAGATACGCAGTATTTT. Amino acid sequence: CASSSLLRTDTQYF. The rearrangement joins TRBV2 to TRBJ2-3; no firm D call. The CDR3 totals 14 residues. In germline, CDR1 is SNHLY, CDR2 FYNNEI. The V end lost 6 bases, the J end lost 1 base, and 11 bases lay between the germline ends.

This clone has only a few counts. The chain couples TRBV30 to TRBJ1-5, with D hard to call. V lost 5 bases and J 4 bases, leaving 9 bases between the germline ends. The CDR3 is made up of 12 amino acids. Germline values: CDR1 GTSNPN, CDR2 SVGIG (reference sequence). CDR3 coding DNA: TGTGCCTGGGCCACGAGGAATCAGCCCCAGCATTTT. Protein sequence: CAWATRNQPQHF.

CDR3 region: CASSPWASATGELFF. The CDR3 nucleotides read TGTGCCAGCAGCCCCTGGGCTAGCGCCACCGGGGAGCTGTTTTTT. This chain connects TRBV5-4 to TRBJ2-2; D might be TRBD2 (6 bases). The V gene's germline CDR1 is SGHNT and CDR2 YYREEE (reference sequence). V was clipped by 4 bases and J by 4 bases, with 14 bases between them. The CDR3 runs 15 residues.